The 27 T cell receptor beta chains below come from one sample, sequenced in a study of human T cells and chemical hapten exposure. The time point was: pre-sensitization, week 0. As to treatment: therapeutic diphenylcyclopropenone sensitization with weekly scalp DPC. Each CDR3 protein gets one entry after TCRdb re-called the RACE reads with MiXCR. The sample lists tens of thousands of distinct CDR3 sequences, 10% to 13% occurring once. The source was whole blood, collected in connection with sensitization to the hapten diphenylcyclopropenone (DPC). The receptors originated from a young man with alopecia areata. Some clones in this sample may be carry-over from other donors' samples.

This clonotype was recorded at least ten times. This rearrangement joins TRBV18 to TRBJ1-1; D ambiguous. V was trimmed by 2 bases and J by 0 bases, leaving 4 bases between them. Germline loops: CDR1 KGHSH, CDR2 LQKENI. The CDR3 is 13 residues long. This chain's CDR3 is CASSPKMNTEAFF. DNA of the CDR3: TGTGCCAGCTCACCAAAGATGAACACTGAAGCTTTCTTT.

V and J are TRBV27 and TRBJ2-1; D uncertain. CDR1 is MNHEY and CDR2 is SMNVEV in the germline V gene (reference sequence). This CDR3 comprises 12 residues. The V end lost 5 bases, the J end lost 8 bases, and 10 bases lay between the germline ends. Written as DNA, the CDR3 is TGTGCCAGCAGTCGGGCCAGCGATGAGCAGTTCTTC. Its protein product is CASSRASDEQFF.

This clonotype has at least ten counts. The chain has TRBV7-8 and TRBJ2-3, with D uncertain. CDR1 is SGHVS, CDR2 FQNEAQ, per germline. The CDR3 runs 15 residues. V was clipped by 5 bases and J by 1 base, with 13 bases between them. For the CDR3, the DNA is TGTGCCAGCAGCCTAGGGATTGCGGGCACAGATACGCAGTATTTT. Amino acids: CASSLGIAGTDTQYF.

The chain joins TRBV7-2 to TRBJ2-6; 8 nucleotides line up with TRBD1. V lost 1 base to trimming and J lost 0 bases; unmatched junction nucleotides: 2. Per the germline V gene, CDR1 is SGHTA and CDR2 is FQGNSA. There are 17 residues in the CDR3. The CDR3 DNA is TGTGCCAGCAGCTTAGGGACAGGGCACTCTGGGGCCAACGTCCTGACTTTC. Protein product: CASSLGTGHSGANVLTF.

This clonotype appeared many times. This rearrangement joins TRBV11-3 to TRBJ1-6; D uncertain. V was trimmed by 3 bases and J by 8 bases, leaving 20 bases between them. The CDR3 sequence is 17 residues long. The germline gives CDR1 SGHNT, CDR2 YENEEA. The CDR3 coding sequence is TGTGCCAGCAGCTTCCACCCTGTGGACCCAAGCGATTCACCCCTCCACTTT. Its translation is CASSFHPVDPSDSPLHF.

This clonotype was picked up many times. The CDR3, as DNA: TGCGCCAGCAGCTCTACAGGGCCTGAAGAGACCCAGTACTTC. This encodes CASSSTGPEETQYF. The rearrangement links TRBV5-1 to TRBJ2-5; D is possibly TRBD1 (6 bases). The CDR3 is 14 residues long. Germline CDR1 and CDR2: SGHRS and YFSETQ. V was trimmed by 3 bases and J by 3 bases, leaving 12 bases between them.

The chain couples TRBV3-1 to TRBJ2-1; 15 bases match TRBD2. V shed 1 base, J shed 5 bases, and the junction held 9 bases outside the gene matches. The CDR3 spans 19 residues. Germline CDR1 is LGHDT and CDR2 is YNNKEL (reference sequence). The CDR3 protein is CASSQVGTSGRYLDNEQFF. The CDR3 DNA follows: TGTGCCAGCAGCCAAGTGGGGACTAGCGGGAGGTACCTAGACAATGAGCAGTTCTTC.

There are many counts of this clonotype. The V call is TRBV18, the J call TRBJ1-5; TRBD1 matches 8 bases. Trimming at V came to 2 bases and at J to 0 bases, leaving 6 bases not matched to a gene. CDR3 size: 17 residues. Germline CDR1 is KGHSH and CDR2 is LQKENI. The CDR3, as DNA: TGTGCCAGCTCACCAAAACAGGGGGGGAATAGCAATCAGCCCCAGCATTTT. This codes for CASSPKQGGNSNQPQHF. The whole variable domain, remainder taken from reference TRBV18 and TRBJ1-5, is NAGVMQNPRHLVRRRGQEARLRCSPMKGHSHVYWYRQLPEEGLKFMVYLQKENIIDESGMPKERFSAEFPKEGPSILRIQQVVRGDSAAYFCASSPKQGGNSNQPQHFGDGTRLSIL.

This clonotype was detected ten times or more. The chain joins TRBV20-1 to TRBJ1-1, with D tentatively TRBD1 (5 bases). V gave up 4 bases and J gave up 5 bases, with 17 bases separating them. CDR3 length: 14 amino acids. CDR1 is DFQATT and CDR2 is SNEGSKA in the germline V gene (reference sequence). The CDR3 DNA sequence: TGCAGTGCTATTCAGGGAGGCGCGTTGACTGAAGCTTTCTTT. Protein sequence: CSAIQGGALTEAFF.

At least ten counts were recorded for this clonotype. The chain links TRBV7-3 to TRBJ2-1, with unresolved D. CDR3 length: 11 residues. The V end lost 5 bases, the J end lost 9 bases, and 8 bases lay between the germline ends. The germline gives CDR1 SGHTA, CDR2 FQGTGA. The CDR3 protein is CASSRGVEQFF. The CDR3 DNA reads as TGTGCCAGCAGCCGTGGGGTTGAGCAGTTCTTC.

This clonotype showed up just once. The chain joins TRBV6-1 to TRBJ1-4; D might be TRBD1 (5 bases). The CDR3 is 14 residues long. Trimming took 2 bases from V and 11 from J, leaving 15 bases between them. Germline lookup yields CDR1 MNHNS and CDR2 SASEGT. This CDR3 reads CASSESPGLGKLFF. The CDR3 nucleotides are TGTGCCAGCAGTGAATCCCCGGGACTTGGGAAACTGTTTTTT.

The chain uses TRBV9 and TRBJ2-1; D call uncertain. In germline, CDR1 is SGDLS, CDR2 YYNGEE. The CDR3 loop spans 12 amino acids. Trimming stripped 0 bases from V and 4 bases from J, with 2 bases between. The CDR3 spells CASSVDYNEQFF. Written as DNA, the CDR3 is TGTGCCAGCAGCGTAGATTACAATGAGCAGTTCTTC.

This chain uses TRBV29-1 with TRBJ2-3; D unresolved. The CDR3 covers 12 residues. V lost 3 bases and J lost 1, with 5 bases in between. Per germline, CDR1 SQVTM and CDR2 ANQGSEA. The CDR3 nucleotides read TGCAGCGTTGATCCAGGCACAGATACGCAGTATTTT. This encodes CSVDPGTDTQYF.

The chain uses TRBV6-1 and TRBJ2-5; possibly TRBD1 for D (7 bases). Germline V gene sequence: CDR1 MNHNS, CDR2 SASEGT. Trimming pared 3 bases from V and 2 bases from J, leaving 13 bases between. This CDR3 is 15 amino acids long. As DNA, the CDR3 is TGTGCCAGCAGTGATATGGCAGGGGGGCAAGAGACCCAGTACTTC. Protein: CASSDMAGGQETQYF.

This clonotype was picked up many times. The chain employs TRBV20-1 and TRBJ1-6; D not resolved. CDR1 is DFQATT and CDR2 is SNEGSKA in the germline V gene (reference sequence). The V end was cut by 0 bases, the J end by 8 bases, with 8 bases between. The CDR3 is 13 residues long. The CDR3 region is CSARERWDSPLHF. CDR3 nucleotide sequence: TGCAGTGCTAGAGAGAGGTGGGATTCACCCCTCCACTTT.

This clonotype occurred a few times. The V gene is TRBV7-9, the J gene TRBJ2-7, with TRBD1 as a possible D gene (5 bases). The ends were cut back, 1 base at V and 6 bases at J, with 10 bases in the middle. The germline gives CDR1 SEHNR, CDR2 FQNEAQ (reference sequence). This CDR3 has 13 amino acids. Written as DNA, the CDR3 is TGTGCCAGCAGCTTAGGGACACTGGGCGAGCAGTACGTC. This gives the protein CASSLGTLGEQYV.

This clonotype occurred many times. V is TRBV9 and J is TRBJ2-2; TRBD1 is a possible D gene (6 bases). CDR3 size: 17 residues. Germline V CDR1 and CDR2: SGDLS, YYNGEE. V lost 4 bases, J lost 5 bases, and 21 bases lay in between. CDR3 residues: CASSFSQGNLKTGELFF. DNA of the CDR3: TGTGCCAGCAGCTTTTCTCAGGGGAACTTAAAAACCGGGGAGCTGTTTTTT.

This clonotype was picked up many times. This rearrangement joins TRBV19 to TRBJ1-4; weak D call: TRBD1 (6 bases). Germline CDR1 is LNHDA and CDR2 is SQIVND (reference sequence). The germline V and J ends were trimmed by 3 bases and 7 bases, with 15 bases remaining between them. CDR3 length equals 15 residues. CDR3 bases: TGTGCCAGTAGTATGGGGGGCCCAAAGGGTGAAAAACTGTTTTTT. It encodes CASSMGGPKGEKLFF.

This clonotype was observed a few times. The rearrangement joins TRBV12-3 or TRBV12-4 to TRBJ1-2; a possible D gene is TRBD1 (6 bases). This CDR3 is built from 18 residues. V was shortened by 6 bases and J by 5 bases, with 28 bases between the two germline ends. Written as DNA, the CDR3 is TGTGCCAGCAGCCTTAGCCGGGACATGATCCGTCTGGGGTATGGCTACACCTTC. As protein: CASSLSRDMIRLGYGYTF.

This clonotype was observed at least ten times. The chain combines TRBV29-1 with TRBJ2-3; 15 nucleotides line up with TRBD2. This CDR3 has 14 residues. From germline, CDR1 is SQVTM and CDR2 ANQGSEA. V trimming: 4 bases; J trimming: 5 bases; junction bases outside the gene matches: 1. The CDR3 DNA reads TGCAGCGTTGGGGGACTAGCGGGAGGAGATACGCAGTATTTT. The encoded protein is CSVGGLAGGDTQYF.

This chain connects TRBV5-1 to TRBJ1-2, with D unresolved. Trimming pared 4 bases from V and 4 bases from J, leaving 5 bases between. The CDR3 has 11 amino acids. The germline V gene encodes CDR1 SGHRS and CDR2 YFSETQ. In nucleotides, the CDR3 is TGCGCCAGCAGCGGCTCCTATGGCTACACCTTC. Translated, it gives CASSGSYGYTF. Full variable domain (rest looked up from reference TRBV5-1 and TRBJ1-2): KAGVTQTPRYLIKTRGQQVTLSCSPISGHRSVSWYQQTPGQGLQFLFEYFSETQRNKGNFPGRFSGRQFSNSRSEMNVSTLELGDSALYLCASSGSYGYTFGSGTRLTVV.

This clonotype appeared a few times. This rearrangement joins TRBV12-3 or TRBV12-4 to TRBJ1-1, with D possibly being TRBD1 (5 bases). There are 13 residues in the CDR3. Trimming shortened V by 3 bases and J by 11 bases, and 16 bases separated the two germline ends. The CDR3 sequence: CASSLTDSEVAFF. CDR3 in DNA: TGTGCCAGCAGTTTGACAGATTCCGAAGTGGCTTTCTTT.

This clonotype was found a few times. The rearrangement uses TRBV18 and TRBJ1-2; D gene unclear. Trimming took 4 bases from V and 6 from J, leaving 9 bases between them. The germline gives CDR1 KGHSH, CDR2 LQKENI. The CDR3 loop spans 12 amino acids. The CDR3 DNA is TGTGCCAGCTCACTAAAGGGAAATGGCTACACCTTC. Protein sequence: CASSLKGNGYTF.

The V call is TRBV5-1, the J call TRBJ2-7; no firm D call. Between the trimmed V and J ends, which lost 4 bases and 2 bases, there was a span of 10 bases. CDR1 is SGHRS, CDR2 YFSETQ, per germline. CDR3 length: 13 amino acids. CDR3 coding DNA: TGCGCCAGCAGCCCCGGCAGTCCCTACGAGCAGTACTTC. This gives the protein CASSPGSPYEQYF.

The chain joins TRBV5-4 to TRBJ2-2, with D perhaps matching TRBD2 (5 bases). V was trimmed by 0 bases and J by 6 bases, leaving 9 bases between them. Germline V CDR1 and CDR2: SGHNT, YYREEE (reference sequence). The CDR3 runs 14 residues. Written as DNA, the CDR3 is TGTGCCAGCAGCTTGGCGGGGTTCTCCGGGGAGCTGTTTTTT. It specifies CASSLAGFSGELFF.

This clonotype has a count of ten or more. The rearrangement joins TRBV7-9 to TRBJ2-3, with no clear D. V was shortened by 3 bases and J by 1 base, with 17 bases between the two germline ends. This CDR3 has 17 residues. Germline CDR1 and CDR2: SEHNR and FQNEAQ (reference sequence). The CDR3: CASSFSHSRLGTDTQYF. CDR3 bases: TGTGCCAGCAGCTTTAGTCACAGCAGGCTTGGCACAGATACGCAGTATTTT.

V and J are TRBV27 and TRBJ2-1; D is ambiguous. V shed 5 bases and J shed 0 bases, with 17 bases lying between them. The germline V gene encodes CDR1 MNHEY and CDR2 SMNVEV (reference sequence). The CDR3 has 17 amino acids. The CDR3 DNA follows: TGTGCCAGCAGTCTTATCCACCAGCGAACCTCCTACAATGAGCAGTTCTTC. Translation gives CASSLIHQRTSYNEQFF.